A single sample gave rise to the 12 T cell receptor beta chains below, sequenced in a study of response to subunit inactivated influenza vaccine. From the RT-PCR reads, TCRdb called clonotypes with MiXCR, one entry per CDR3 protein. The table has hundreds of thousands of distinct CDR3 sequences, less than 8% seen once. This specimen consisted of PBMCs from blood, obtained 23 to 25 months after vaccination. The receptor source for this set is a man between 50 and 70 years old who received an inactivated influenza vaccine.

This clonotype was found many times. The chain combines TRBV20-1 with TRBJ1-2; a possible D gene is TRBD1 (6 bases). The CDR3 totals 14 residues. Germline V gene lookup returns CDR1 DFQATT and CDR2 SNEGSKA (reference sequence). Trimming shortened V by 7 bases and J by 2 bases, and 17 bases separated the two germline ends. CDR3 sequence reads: CSVWAGEWNYGYTF. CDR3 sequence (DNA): TGCAGTGTTTGGGCAGGGGAGTGGAACTATGGCTACACCTTC.

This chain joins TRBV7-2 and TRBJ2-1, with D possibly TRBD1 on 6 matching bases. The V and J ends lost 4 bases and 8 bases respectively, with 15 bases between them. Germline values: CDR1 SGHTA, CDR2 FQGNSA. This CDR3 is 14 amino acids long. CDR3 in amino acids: CASSYLQGKDEQFF. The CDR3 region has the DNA TGTGCCAGCAGCTACCTCCAGGGGAAGGATGAGCAGTTCTTC. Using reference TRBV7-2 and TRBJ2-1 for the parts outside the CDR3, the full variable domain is GAGVSQSPSNKVTEKGKDVELRCDPISGHTALYWYRQSLGQGLEFLIYFQGNSAPDKSGLPSDRFSAERTGGSVSTLTIQRTQQEDSAVYLCASSYLQGKDEQFFGPGTRLTVL.

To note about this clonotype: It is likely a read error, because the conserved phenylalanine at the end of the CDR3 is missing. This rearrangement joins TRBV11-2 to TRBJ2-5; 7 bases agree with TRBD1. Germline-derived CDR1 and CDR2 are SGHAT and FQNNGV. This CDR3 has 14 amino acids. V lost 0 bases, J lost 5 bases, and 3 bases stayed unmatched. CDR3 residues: CASSLDTGVETQYL. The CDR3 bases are TGTGCCAGCAGCTTAGATACAGGGGTTGAGACCCAGTACCTC.

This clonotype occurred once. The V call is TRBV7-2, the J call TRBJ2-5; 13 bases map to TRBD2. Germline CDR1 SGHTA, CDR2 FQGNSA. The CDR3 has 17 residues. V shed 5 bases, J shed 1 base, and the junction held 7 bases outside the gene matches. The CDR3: CASSRFGTSGAQETQYF. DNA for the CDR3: TGTGCCAGCAGCCGGTTTGGGACTAGCGGGGCCCAAGAGACCCAGTACTTC.

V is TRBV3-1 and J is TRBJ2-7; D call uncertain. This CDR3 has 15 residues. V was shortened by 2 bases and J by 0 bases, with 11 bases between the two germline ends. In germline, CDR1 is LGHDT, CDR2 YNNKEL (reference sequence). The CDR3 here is CASSQPGPSSYEQYF. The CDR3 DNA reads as TGTGCCAGCAGCCAACCGGGCCCTAGCTCCTACGAGCAGTACTTC.

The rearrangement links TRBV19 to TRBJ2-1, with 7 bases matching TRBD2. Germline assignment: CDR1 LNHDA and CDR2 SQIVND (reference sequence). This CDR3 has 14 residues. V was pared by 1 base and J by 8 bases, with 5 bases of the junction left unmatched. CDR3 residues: CASSIGGRAYEQFF. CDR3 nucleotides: TGTGCCAGTAGTATAGGAGGGAGGGCCTATGAGCAGTTCTTC.

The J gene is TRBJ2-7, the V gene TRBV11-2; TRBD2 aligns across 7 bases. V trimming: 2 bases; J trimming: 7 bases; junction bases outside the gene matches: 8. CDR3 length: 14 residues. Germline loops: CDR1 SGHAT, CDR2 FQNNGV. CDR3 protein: CASSLSGGGSEQYF. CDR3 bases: TGTGCCAGCAGCTTAAGTGGCGGGGGAAGTGAGCAGTACTTC.

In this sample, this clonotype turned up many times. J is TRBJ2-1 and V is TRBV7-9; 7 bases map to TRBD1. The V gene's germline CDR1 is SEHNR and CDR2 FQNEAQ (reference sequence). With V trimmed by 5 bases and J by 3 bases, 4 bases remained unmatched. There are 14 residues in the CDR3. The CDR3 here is CASSVGTVYNEQFF. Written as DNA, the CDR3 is TGTGCCAGCAGCGTCGGGACAGTCTACAATGAGCAGTTCTTC.

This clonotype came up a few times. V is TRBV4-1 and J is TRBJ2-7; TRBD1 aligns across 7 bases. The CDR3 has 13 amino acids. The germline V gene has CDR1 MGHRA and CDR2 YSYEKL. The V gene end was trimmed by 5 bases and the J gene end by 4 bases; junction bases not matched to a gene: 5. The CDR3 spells CASSIQTGYEQYF. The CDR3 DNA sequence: TGCGCCAGCAGCATTCAGACAGGGTACGAGCAGTACTTC.

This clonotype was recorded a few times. The CDR3 protein is CASRGDYTEAFF. CDR3 nucleotides: TGTGCCAGCAGGGGAGACTACACTGAAGCTTTCTTT. The chain carries TRBV12-3 or TRBV12-4 and TRBJ1-1; no firm D call. Trimming took off 6 bases at V and 3 bases at J, with 8 bases between the two ends. This CDR3 has 12 residues.

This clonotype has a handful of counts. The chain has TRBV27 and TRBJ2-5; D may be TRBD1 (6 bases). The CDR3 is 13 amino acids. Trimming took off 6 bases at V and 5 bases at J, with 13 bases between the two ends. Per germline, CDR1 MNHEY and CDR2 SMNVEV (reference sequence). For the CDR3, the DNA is TGTGCCAGCAGCATTCAGGGGAGTGAGACCCAGTACTTC. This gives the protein CASSIQGSETQYF.

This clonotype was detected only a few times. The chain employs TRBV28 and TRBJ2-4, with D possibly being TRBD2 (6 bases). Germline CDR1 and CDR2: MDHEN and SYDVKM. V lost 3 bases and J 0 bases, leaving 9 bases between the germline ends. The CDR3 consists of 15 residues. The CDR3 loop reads CASSFSGEAKNIQYF. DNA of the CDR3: TGTGCCAGCAGTTTTTCGGGGGAAGCCAAAAACATTCAGTACTTC.